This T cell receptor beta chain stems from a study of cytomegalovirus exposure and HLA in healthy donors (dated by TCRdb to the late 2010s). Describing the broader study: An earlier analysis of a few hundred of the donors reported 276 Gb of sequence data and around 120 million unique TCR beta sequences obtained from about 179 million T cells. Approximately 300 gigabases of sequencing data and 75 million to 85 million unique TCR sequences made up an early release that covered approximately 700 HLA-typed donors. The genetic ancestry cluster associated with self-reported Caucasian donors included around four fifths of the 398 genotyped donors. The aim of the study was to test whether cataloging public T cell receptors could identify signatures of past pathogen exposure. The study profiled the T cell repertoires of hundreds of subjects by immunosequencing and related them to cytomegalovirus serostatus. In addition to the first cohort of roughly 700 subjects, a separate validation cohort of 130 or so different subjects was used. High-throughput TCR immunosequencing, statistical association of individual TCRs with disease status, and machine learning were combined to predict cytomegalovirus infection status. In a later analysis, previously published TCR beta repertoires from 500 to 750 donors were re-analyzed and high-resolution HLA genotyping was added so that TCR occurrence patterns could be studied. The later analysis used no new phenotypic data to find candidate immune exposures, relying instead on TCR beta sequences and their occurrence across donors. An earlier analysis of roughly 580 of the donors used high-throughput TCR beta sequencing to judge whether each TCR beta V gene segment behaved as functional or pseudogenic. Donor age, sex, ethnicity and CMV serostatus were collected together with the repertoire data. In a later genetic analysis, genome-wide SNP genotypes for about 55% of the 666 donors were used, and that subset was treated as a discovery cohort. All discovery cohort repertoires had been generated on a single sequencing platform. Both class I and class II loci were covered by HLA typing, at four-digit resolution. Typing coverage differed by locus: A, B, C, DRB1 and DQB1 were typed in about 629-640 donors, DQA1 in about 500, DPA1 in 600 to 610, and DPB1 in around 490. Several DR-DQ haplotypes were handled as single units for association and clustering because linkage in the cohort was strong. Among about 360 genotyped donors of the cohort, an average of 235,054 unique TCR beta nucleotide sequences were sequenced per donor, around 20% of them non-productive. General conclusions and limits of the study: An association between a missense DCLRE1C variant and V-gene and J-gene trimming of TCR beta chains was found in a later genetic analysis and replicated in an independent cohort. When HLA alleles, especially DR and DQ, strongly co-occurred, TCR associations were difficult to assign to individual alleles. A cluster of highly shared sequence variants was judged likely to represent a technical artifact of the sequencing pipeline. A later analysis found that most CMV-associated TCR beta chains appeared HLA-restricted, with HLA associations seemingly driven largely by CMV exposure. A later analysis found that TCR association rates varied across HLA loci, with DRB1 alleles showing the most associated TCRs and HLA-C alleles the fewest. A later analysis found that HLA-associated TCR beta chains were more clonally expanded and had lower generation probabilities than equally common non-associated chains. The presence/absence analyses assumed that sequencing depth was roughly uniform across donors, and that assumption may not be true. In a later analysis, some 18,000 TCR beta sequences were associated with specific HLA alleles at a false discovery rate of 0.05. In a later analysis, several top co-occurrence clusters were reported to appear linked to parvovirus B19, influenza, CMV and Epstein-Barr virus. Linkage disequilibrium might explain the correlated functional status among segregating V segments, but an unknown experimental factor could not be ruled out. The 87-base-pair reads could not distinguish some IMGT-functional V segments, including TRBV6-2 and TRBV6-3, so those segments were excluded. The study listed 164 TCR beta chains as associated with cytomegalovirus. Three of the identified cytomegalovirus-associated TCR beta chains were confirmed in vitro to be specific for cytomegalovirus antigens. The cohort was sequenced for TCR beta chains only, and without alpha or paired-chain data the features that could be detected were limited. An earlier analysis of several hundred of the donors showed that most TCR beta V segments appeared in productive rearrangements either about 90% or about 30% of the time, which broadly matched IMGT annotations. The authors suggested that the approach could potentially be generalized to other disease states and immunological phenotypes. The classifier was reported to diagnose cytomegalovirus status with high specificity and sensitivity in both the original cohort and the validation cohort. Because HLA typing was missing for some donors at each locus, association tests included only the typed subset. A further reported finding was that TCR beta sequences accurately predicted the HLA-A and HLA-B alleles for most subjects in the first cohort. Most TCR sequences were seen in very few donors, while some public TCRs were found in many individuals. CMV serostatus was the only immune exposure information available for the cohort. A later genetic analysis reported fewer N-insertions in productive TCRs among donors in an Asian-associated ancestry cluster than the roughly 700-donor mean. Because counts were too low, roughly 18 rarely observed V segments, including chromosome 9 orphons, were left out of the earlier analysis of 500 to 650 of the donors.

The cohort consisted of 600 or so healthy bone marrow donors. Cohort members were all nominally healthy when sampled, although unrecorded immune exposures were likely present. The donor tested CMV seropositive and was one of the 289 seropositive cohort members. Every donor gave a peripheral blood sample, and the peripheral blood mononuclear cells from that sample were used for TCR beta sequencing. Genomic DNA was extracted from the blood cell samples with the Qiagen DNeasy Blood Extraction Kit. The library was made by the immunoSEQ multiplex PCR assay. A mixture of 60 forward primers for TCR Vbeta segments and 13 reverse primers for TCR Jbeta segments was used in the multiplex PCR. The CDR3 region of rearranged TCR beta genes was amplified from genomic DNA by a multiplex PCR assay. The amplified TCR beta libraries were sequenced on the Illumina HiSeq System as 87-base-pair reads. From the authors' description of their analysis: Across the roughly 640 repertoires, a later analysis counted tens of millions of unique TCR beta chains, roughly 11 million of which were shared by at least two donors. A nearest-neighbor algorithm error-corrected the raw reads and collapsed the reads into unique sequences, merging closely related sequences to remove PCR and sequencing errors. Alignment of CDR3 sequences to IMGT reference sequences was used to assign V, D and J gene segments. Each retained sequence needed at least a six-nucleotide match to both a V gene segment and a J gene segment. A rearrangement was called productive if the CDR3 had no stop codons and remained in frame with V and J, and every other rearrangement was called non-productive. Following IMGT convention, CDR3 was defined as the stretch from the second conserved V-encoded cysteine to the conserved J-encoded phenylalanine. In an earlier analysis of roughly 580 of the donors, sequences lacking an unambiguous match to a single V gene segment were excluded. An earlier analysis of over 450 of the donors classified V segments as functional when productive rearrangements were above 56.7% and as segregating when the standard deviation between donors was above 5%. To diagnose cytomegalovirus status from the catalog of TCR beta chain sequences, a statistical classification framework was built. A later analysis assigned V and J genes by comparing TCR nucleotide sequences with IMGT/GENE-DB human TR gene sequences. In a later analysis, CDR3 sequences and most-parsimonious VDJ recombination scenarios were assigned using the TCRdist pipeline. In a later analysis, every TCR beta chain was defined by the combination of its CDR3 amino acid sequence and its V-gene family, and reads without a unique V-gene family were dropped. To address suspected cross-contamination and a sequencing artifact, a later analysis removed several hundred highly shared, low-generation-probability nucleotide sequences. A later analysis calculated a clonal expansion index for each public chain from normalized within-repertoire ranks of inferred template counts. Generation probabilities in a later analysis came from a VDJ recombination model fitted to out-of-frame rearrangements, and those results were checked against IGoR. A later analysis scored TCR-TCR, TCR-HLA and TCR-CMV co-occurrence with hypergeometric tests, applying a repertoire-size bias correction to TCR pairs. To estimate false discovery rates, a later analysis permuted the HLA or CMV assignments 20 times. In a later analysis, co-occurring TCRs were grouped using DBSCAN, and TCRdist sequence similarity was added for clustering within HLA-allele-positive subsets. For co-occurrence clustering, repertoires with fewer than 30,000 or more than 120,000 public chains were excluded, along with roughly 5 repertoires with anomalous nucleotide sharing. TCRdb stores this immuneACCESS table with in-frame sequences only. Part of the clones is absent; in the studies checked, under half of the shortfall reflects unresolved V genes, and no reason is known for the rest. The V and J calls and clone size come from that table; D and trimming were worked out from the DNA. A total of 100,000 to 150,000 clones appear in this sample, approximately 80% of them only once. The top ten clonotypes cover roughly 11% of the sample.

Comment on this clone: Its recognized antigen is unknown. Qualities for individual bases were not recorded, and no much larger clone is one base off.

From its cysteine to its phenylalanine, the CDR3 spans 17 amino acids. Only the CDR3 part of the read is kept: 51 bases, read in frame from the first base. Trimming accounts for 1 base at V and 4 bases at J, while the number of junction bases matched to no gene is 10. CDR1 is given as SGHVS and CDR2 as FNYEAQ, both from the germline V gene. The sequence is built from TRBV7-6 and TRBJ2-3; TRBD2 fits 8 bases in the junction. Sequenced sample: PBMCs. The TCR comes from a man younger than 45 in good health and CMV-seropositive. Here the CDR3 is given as CASSLGGLAGIADTQYF. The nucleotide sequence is TGTGCCAGCAGCTTAGGGGGATTAGCGGGAATAGCAGATACGCAGTATTTT.